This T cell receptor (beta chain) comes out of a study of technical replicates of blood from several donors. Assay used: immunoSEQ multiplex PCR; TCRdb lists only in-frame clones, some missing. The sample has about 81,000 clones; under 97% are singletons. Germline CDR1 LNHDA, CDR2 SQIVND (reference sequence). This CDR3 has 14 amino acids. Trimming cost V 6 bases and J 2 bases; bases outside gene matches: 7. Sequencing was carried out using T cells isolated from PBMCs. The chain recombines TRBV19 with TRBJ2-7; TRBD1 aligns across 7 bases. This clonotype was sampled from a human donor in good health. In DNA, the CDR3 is TGTGCCAGTAGCGGGTTGGGACAGCCCTACGAGCAGTACTTC. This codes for CASSGLGQPYEQYF.